One T cell receptor beta chain is described in this entry. Its target antigen remains unknown. Per-base qualities were not stored, and no clone one base away is much larger. The TCR beta CDR3 regions were amplified from the RNA transcripts. The TCR CDR3 was subjected to a first round of RT-PCR using the HTBI primer set and the Qiagen OneStep RT-PCR kit. Libraries were constructed in a second round of multiplex PCR, after which size selection and purification were carried out. The libraries were sequenced on an Illumina HiSeq2000 using paired-end 100 bp reads. The study's own analysis went as follows. SOAPnuke was used to process the raw data, removing reads that contained adapters or uncalled bases, had a mean Phred below 15, or lacked an exact match to the constant primer or identifier. High-quality paired reads were merged using COPE v1.2.5, and each unique nucleotide sequence was defined as a clonotype. Clonotypes were aligned to IMGT TRBV, TRBD and TRBJ reference segments using MiTCR v1.1. The analysis included only V-J combinations with a frequency above 0.0001, which together covered roughly 99% of the repertoires. The TCS score was defined as F50 (clonal expansion) divided by E x V (chaos), with BLOSUM62-based TCRdist calculated between CDR3 peptides within each V-J. Welch's t-statistics and random forest reduced around 520 V-J features to about 13, which were used in a naive Bayes classifier (R e1071). TCRdb reanalyzed the raw reads on its own, using fastp at Q25 for trimming and MiXCR for clone calling, and kept in-frame beta chains. Every entry covers one CDR3 protein and lists the most common genes and DNA from its rows. TCRdb's processing, not the study's, gives the V and J calls here. The sample has hundreds of thousands of distinct CDR3 sequences on record, 20% of them singletons. Around 50% of the sample lies in the top ten.

For this chain, trimming is 4 bases at the V end and 4 bases at the J end, and the number of junction bases without a gene match is 7. CDR1 and CDR2, per the germline V gene, are SGHRS and YFSETQ. The CDR3 spans 15 residues, from the cysteine through the phenylalanine. Only the CDR3 DNA stays, 45 bases, in frame from base 1. In the ophthalmopathy patients, disease was moderately to severely active, with a Clinical Activity Score of 3 or more, a NOSPECS grade of 4 or more, and a duration of less than 3 months. Any patient with an uncontrolled infection, another autoimmune disease, pregnancy or lactation was excluded. Diagnoses were established on the basis of clinical symptoms, serum thyroxine and TRAb, thyroid ultrasound, and orbital computed tomography. PBMCs were separated from 8 to 10 ml of fresh peripheral blood using Ficoll-Paque density gradient centrifugation. Total RNA was extracted using Trizol reagent, and RNA quality was assessed on an Agilent 2100 Bioanalyzer.

This entry belongs to a study of T cells in Graves' hyperthyroidism and ophthalmopathy (dated by TCRdb to the late 2010s). Regarding the complete study: Peripheral blood samples were taken at initial diagnosis, before any treatment was given. To identify distinguishing TCR V-J signatures, a discovery cohort of around 100 patients was used, comprising approximately 40 with Graves' ophthalmopathy and around 57 with stable Graves' hyperthyroidism. Prospective prediction of ophthalmopathy was tested in an independent validation cohort of 18 to 20 hyperthyroidism patients and some 17 patients who later progressed to ophthalmopathy. The 95 to 100 discovery patients were randomly split 7:3 into training and test sets. The study also compared thyroid tissue and blood T-cell repertoires from about 6 Graves' hyperthyroidism patients. Once sampling was done, hyperthyroidism patients were given methimazole at a starting dose of 30 mg daily, whereas ophthalmopathy patients were given high-dose intravenous methylprednisolone. According to the paper, TCR Vbeta CDR3 sequencing was carried out on more than 120 peripheral blood samples, which came from approximately 41 ophthalmopathy, roughly 75 hyperthyroidism and 17 progressor patients. Broad study findings and their caveats: In cross-validation, a model built on a 13 V-J signature told ophthalmopathy apart from stable hyperthyroidism with approximately 90% sensitivity and around 84% specificity, and in testing the same model reached 80%/75%. In validation, the model predicted progression to ophthalmopathy with over 60% sensitivity and approximately 72% specificity, a median of approximately 6.7 months before onset. Sample size was not statistically predetermined, and investigators were not blinded to group allocation. Blood samples also contained most of the expanded thyroid clonotypes (frequency above 0.001), which suggests that blood repertoires may reflect thyroid immune responses.

This receptor chain uses TRBV5-1 and TRBJ1-1, with 10 bases matching TRBD1. This sequence was found in a man in his forties with Graves' ophthalmopathy. Material: blood. The CDR3: CASSLQDRGLTEAFF. The bases are TGCGCCAGCAGCCTACAAGACAGGGGGCTCACTGAAGCTTTCTTT.